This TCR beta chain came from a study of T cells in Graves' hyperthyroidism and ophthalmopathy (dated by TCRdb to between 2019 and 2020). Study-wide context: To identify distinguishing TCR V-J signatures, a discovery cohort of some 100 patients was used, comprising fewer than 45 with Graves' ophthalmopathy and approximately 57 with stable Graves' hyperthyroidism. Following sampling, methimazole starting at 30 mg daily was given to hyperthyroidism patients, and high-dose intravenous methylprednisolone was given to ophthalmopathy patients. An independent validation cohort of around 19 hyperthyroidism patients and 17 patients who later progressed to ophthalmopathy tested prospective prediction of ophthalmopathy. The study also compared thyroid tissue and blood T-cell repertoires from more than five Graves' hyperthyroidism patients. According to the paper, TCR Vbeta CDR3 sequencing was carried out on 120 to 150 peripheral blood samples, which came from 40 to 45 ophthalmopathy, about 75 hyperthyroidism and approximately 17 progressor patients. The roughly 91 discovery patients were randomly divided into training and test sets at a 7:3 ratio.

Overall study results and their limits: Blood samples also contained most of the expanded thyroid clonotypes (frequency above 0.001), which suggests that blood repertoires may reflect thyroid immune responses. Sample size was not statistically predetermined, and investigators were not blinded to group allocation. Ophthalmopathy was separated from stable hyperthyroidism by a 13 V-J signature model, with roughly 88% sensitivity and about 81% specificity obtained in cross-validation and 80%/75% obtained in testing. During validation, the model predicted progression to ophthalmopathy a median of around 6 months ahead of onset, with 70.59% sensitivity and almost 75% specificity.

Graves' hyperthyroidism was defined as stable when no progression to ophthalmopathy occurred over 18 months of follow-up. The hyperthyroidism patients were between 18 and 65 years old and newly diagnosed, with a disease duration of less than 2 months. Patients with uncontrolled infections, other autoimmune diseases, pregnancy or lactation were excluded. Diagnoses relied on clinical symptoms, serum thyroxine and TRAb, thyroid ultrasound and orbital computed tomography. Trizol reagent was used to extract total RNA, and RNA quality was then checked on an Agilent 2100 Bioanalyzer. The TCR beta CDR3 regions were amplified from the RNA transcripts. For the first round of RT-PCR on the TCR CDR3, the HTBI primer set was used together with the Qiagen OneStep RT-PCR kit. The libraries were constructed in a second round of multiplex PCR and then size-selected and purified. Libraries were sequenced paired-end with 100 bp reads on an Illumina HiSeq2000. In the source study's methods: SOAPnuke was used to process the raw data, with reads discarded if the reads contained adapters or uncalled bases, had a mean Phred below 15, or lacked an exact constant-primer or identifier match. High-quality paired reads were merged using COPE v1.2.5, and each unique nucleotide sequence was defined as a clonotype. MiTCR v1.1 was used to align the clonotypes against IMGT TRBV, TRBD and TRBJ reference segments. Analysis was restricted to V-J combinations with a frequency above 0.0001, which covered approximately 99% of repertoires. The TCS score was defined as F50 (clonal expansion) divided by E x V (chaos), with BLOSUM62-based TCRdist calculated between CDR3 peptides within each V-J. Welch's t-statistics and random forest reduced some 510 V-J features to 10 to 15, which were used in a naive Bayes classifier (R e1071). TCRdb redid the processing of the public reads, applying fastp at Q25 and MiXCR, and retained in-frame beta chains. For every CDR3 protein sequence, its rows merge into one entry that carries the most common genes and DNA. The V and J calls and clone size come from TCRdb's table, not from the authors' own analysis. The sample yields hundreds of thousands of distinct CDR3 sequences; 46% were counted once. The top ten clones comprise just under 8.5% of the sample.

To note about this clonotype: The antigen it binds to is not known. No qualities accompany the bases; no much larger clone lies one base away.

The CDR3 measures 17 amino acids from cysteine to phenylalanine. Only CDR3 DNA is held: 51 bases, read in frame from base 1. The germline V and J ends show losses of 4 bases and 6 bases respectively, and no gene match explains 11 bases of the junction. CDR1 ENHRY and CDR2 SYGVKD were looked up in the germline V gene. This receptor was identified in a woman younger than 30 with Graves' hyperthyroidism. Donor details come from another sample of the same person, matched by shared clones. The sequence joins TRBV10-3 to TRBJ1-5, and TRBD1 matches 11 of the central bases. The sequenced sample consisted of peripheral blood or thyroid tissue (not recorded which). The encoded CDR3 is CAISGRPGTGGAQPQHF. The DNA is TGTGCCATCAGTGGAAGGCCCGGGACAGGGGGTGCTCAGCCCCAGCATTTT.